These 26 T cell receptor beta chains were all obtained from the same sample, sequenced in a study of cytomegalovirus exposure and HLA in healthy donors. This PCR relied on a set of 60 Vbeta primers and 13 Jbeta primers. Profiled with immunoSEQ multiplex PCR; TCRdb holds only in-frame clones, not every one. The data contain about 190,000 clones, approximately 86% of them seen just once; the ten biggest clones take up around 0.3%. Sequencing used PBMCs. The receptors originated from a woman aged 30 to 39 in good health and CMV-seronegative.

The genes are TRBV11-2 and TRBJ2-1; D call uncertain. V lost 5 bases and J lost 2, with 4 bases in between. The CDR3 is 12 amino acids. The V gene's germline CDR1 is SGHAT and CDR2 FQNNGV. The CDR3 here is CASSPTYNEQFF. DNA of the CDR3: TGTGCCAGCAGCCCCACCTACAATGAGCAGTTCTTC.

The rearrangement joins TRBV4-1 to TRBJ2-1; 8 bases line up with TRBD2. Looked up from germline, CDR1 is MGHRA and CDR2 is YSYEKL. The V and J ends lost 0 bases and 1 base, in that order; junction bases with no gene match: 8. The CDR3 is 18 amino acids. As DNA, the CDR3 is TGCGCCAGCAGCCAAGATCTTTTTGGGACTAGTTCCTACAATGAGCAGTTCTTC. Translating gives CASSQDLFGTSSYNEQFF.

The chain joins TRBV6-6 to TRBJ2-1, with D maybe TRBD1 (5 bases). V lost 7 bases, J lost 5 bases, and 18 bases lay in between. Germline CDR1 is MNHNY and CDR2 is SVGAGI (reference sequence). The CDR3 totals 15 residues. CDR3 in DNA: TGTGCCAGCAACCTGGGTGGGGCAATTAACAATGAGCAGTTCTTC. This gives the protein CASNLGGAINNEQFF.

CDR3 in amino acids: CASSPDRGEQYF. The CDR3 DNA sequence: TGTGCCAGTAGTCCTGACAGGGGGGAGCAGTACTTC. The V gene is TRBV19, the J gene TRBJ2-7, with 9 bases matching TRBD1. Germline CDR1 is LNHDA and CDR2 is SQIVND (reference sequence). This CDR3 spans 12 amino acids. V lost 5 bases to trimming and J lost 7 bases; unmatched junction nucleotides: 3.

J is TRBJ2-2 and V is TRBV6-1; D is unclear. CDR3 size: 13 residues. From germline, CDR1 is MNHNS and CDR2 SASEGT. V lost 5 bases, J lost 6 bases, and 10 bases lay in between. In DNA, the CDR3 is TGTGCCAGCAGTATTTCTAGGTCCGGGGAGCTGTTTTTT. This translates into CASSISRSGELFF.

This chain links TRBV4-1 with TRBJ2-1; TRBD2 might be the D (6 bases). V was clipped by 0 bases and J by 5 bases, with 17 bases between them. The CDR3 is 17 amino acids. Germline-derived CDR1 and CDR2 are MGHRA and YSYEKL. The CDR3 DNA follows: TGCGCCAGCAGCCAAGAAAGAGGGGTAGCGGAGAACAATGAGCAGTTCTTC. Translating gives CASSQERGVAENNEQFF.

The chain combines TRBV5-1 with TRBJ2-1; 13 positions match TRBD2. Germline assignment: CDR1 SGHRS and CDR2 YFSETQ. V shed 4 bases, J shed 4 bases, and the junction held 8 bases outside the gene matches. This CDR3 contains 17 residues. The DNA for the CDR3 is TGCGCCAGCAGCACCGGGACTAGCGGGATTAAGTACAATGAGCAGTTCTTC. Amino acid sequence: CASSTGTSGIKYNEQFF.

The chain recombines TRBV19 with TRBJ2-5; D is unclear. Germline-derived CDR1 and CDR2 are LNHDA and SQIVND (reference sequence). CDR3 length: 13 residues. The V and J ends lost 3 bases and 2 bases respectively, with 7 bases between them. CDR3 sequence (DNA): TGTGCCAGTAGTATCAGAAGACAAGAGACCCAGTACTTC. Protein: CASSIRRQETQYF.

V is TRBV6-6 and J is TRBJ2-1; the match to TRBD2 covers 9 bases. From germline, CDR1 is MNHNY and CDR2 SVGAGI (reference sequence). The CDR3 extends over 15 amino acids. Unmatched junction bases numbered 6, after V lost 5 bases and J lost 4 bases. The CDR3 region is CASSAASGAYNEQFF. CDR3 DNA sequence: TGTGCCAGCAGTGCCGCTAGCGGGGCATACAATGAGCAGTTCTTC.

This clone was recorded only once. This chain uses TRBV6-1 with TRBJ2-3, with 13 bases aligning to TRBD2. Losses at the gene ends were 7 bases for V and 5 bases for J; bases not matched to a gene: 6. The CDR3 consists of 15 residues. Germline V lookup: CDR1 MNHNS, CDR2 SASEGT. Here the CDR3 reads CASTRLAGGKDTQYF. Written as DNA, the CDR3 is TGTGCCAGCACTCGACTAGCGGGGGGTAAAGATACGCAGTATTTT.

This sequence joins TRBV7-8 and TRBJ2-5; no clear D. V lost 1 base to trimming and J lost 3 bases, with 9 bases between them. This CDR3 is 14 amino acids long. The germline V gene encodes CDR1 SGHVS and CDR2 FQNEAQ. CDR3 amino acids: CASSLVGNKETQYF. CDR3 coding DNA: TGTGCCAGCAGCTTAGTGGGCAACAAAGAGACCCAGTACTTC.

The chain combines TRBV6-1 with TRBJ2-5; D uncertain. The tail of the sequence fits TRBJ2-7 better, so the J call may be wrong. Germline CDR1 is MNHNS and CDR2 is SASEGT. The CDR3 spans 14 residues. CDR3 coding DNA: TGTGCCAGCAGTCCCCGAACTGGTCCCTACGAGCAGTACTTC. It encodes CASSPRTGPYEQYF.

Only a few counts were recorded for this clone. The CDR3 DNA is TGTGCCAGCAGCCCGAGACAGGGCCCGAACACTGAAGCTTTCTTT. It translates to CASSPRQGPNTEAFF. The chain recombines TRBV7-9 with TRBJ1-1; 7 bases match TRBD1. The CDR3 length is 15 residues. Germline CDR1 is SEHNR and CDR2 is FQNEAQ (reference sequence). The V segment lost 5 bases and the J segment 1 base; nucleotides outside the gene matches: 7.

This chain links TRBV19 with TRBJ2-7, with TRBD2 identical over 11 bases. The germline CDR1 and CDR2 sequences are LNHDA and SQIVND (reference sequence). The length of the CDR3 is 14 residues. The V gene end was trimmed by 3 bases and the J gene end by 4 bases; junction bases not matched to a gene: 2. CDR3 residues: CASSISGRAYEQYF. In DNA form, the CDR3 reads TGTGCCAGTAGTATTAGCGGGAGGGCGTACGAGCAGTACTTC.

The chain links TRBV6-1 to TRBJ2-7, with D unresolved. V was cut by 4 bases and J by 3 bases, with 7 bases left in between. This CDR3 has 12 residues. Germline V gives CDR1 MNHNS, CDR2 SASEGT. CDR3 in amino acids: CASSGPSYEQYF. CDR3 nucleotides: TGTGCCAGCAGTGGTCCCAGCTACGAGCAGTACTTC.

The J gene is TRBJ1-1, the V gene TRBV9; 10 bases fit TRBD1. Germline-derived CDR1 and CDR2 are SGDLS and YYNGEE. The V and J ends lost 2 bases and 3 bases, in that order; junction bases with no gene match: 1. There are 14 residues in the CDR3. As DNA, the CDR3 is TGTGCCAGCAGCGTGGGGACAGGGGACACTGAAGCTTTCTTT. This sequence encodes CASSVGTGDTEAFF.

V is TRBV19 and J is TRBJ2-1; 8 nucleotides agree with TRBD1. The J segment lost 3 bases and the V segment lost 5 bases, leaving 9 bases of the junction unmatched. Germline CDR1 LNHDA, CDR2 SQIVND (reference sequence). This CDR3 spans 16 amino acids. The CDR3, as DNA: TGTGCCAGTAGTTCCCTGGCGACAGGGGTCTACAATGAGCAGTTCTTC. Its protein is CASSSLATGVYNEQFF.

The CDR3 reads CAIRLTSGGSYEQYF. DNA for the CDR3: TGTGCCATCAGACTGACTAGCGGGGGGTCCTACGAGCAGTACTTC. This chain links TRBV10-3 with TRBJ2-7, with TRBD2 matching 13 bases. The CDR3 runs to 15 residues. The trim removed 6 bases at V and 1 base at J, leaving 3 bases unmatched. Germline values: CDR1 ENHRY, CDR2 SYGVKD.

The genes are TRBV7-9 and TRBJ1-4; TRBD1 is a possible D gene (5 bases). The germline V gene has CDR1 SEHNR and CDR2 FQNEAQ (reference sequence). Trimming shortened V by 2 bases and J by 0 bases, and 7 bases separated the two germline ends. The CDR3 sequence is 15 residues long. For the CDR3, the DNA is TGTGCCAGCAGCTTACAGGGCACAACTAATGAAAAACTGTTTTTT. Its protein product is CASSLQGTTNEKLFF. The full variable domain, rest sourced from reference TRBV7-9 and TRBJ1-4, is DTGVSQNPRHKITKRGQNVTFRCDPISEHNRLYWYRQTLGQGPEFLTYFQNEAQLEKSRLLSDRFSAERPKGSFSTLEIQRTEQGDSAMYLCASSLQGTTNEKLFFGSGTQLSVL.

The chain recombines TRBV5-1 with TRBJ2-5, with TRBD2 matching 8 bases. Germline lookup yields CDR1 SGHRS and CDR2 YFSETQ. This CDR3 is built from 15 residues. The J segment lost 4 bases and the V segment lost 4 bases, leaving 9 bases of the junction unmatched. The CDR3 DNA reads TGCGCCAGCAGCGGGGCGGGGGGCCGGGGAGAGACCCAGTACTTC. Its protein is CASSGAGGRGETQYF.

V and J are TRBV5-8 and TRBJ1-2, with D perhaps TRBD1 (5 bases). Trimming took off 0 bases at V and 0 bases at J, with 12 bases between the two ends. Germline loops: CDR1 SGHTS, CDR2 YDEGEE. CDR3 length equals 16 residues. The CDR3 DNA is TGTGCCAGCAGCTTGGACGTCGGACATACTAACTATGGCTACACCTTC. It codes for CASSLDVGHTNYGYTF.

This clone was counted once. The DNA for the CDR3 is TGTGCCAGCAGCTTGGGGACTACAAATCTCTACGAGCAGTACTTC. Translation gives CASSLGTTNLYEQYF. This chain links TRBV11-2 with TRBJ2-7; TRBD2 matches at 7 bases. This CDR3 has 15 residues. The germline V gene has CDR1 SGHAT and CDR2 FQNNGV. V gave up 3 bases and J gave up 3 bases; unmatched junction bases: 8.

V is TRBV5-1 and J is TRBJ2-1; D remains ambiguous. The germline V gene encodes CDR1 SGHRS and CDR2 YFSETQ. The V and J ends lost 0 bases and 5 bases respectively, with 15 bases between them. The CDR3 has 16 residues. The CDR3 sequence is CASSLAVAGLNNEQFF. DNA of the CDR3: TGCGCCAGCAGCTTGGCCGTCGCAGGCCTTAACAATGAGCAGTTCTTC.

This clone appeared a few times. J is TRBJ2-2 and V is TRBV7-2; 8 nucleotides line up with TRBD2. The V gene's germline CDR1 is SGHTA and CDR2 FQGNSA. With V trimmed by 2 bases and J by 4 bases, 9 bases remained unmatched. The CDR3 loop spans 17 amino acids. The chain's CDR3 is CASSLHSGGAGTGELFF. For the CDR3, the DNA is TGTGCCAGCAGCTTACATTCCGGGGGGGCGGGCACCGGGGAGCTGTTTTTT.

The V gene is TRBV13, the J gene TRBJ2-5, with a weak D call TRBD2 (7 bases). The germline CDR1 and CDR2 sequences are PRHDT and FYEKMQ (reference sequence). Trimming cost V 5 bases and J 4 bases, with 23 bases left between them. The CDR3 is 17 residues long. For the CDR3, the DNA is TGTGCCAGCAGCCAAGGGGGGGGCCGGTCGCCGGGAGAGACCCAGTACTTC. Translation gives CASSQGGGRSPGETQYF.

This chain joins TRBV11-1 and TRBJ2-2; D unclear. The germline gives CDR1 SGHAT, CDR2 FQDESV (reference sequence). V gave up 6 bases and J gave up 6 bases, with 8 bases separating them. The CDR3 is made up of 12 amino acids. CDR3 in amino acids: CASSLLPGELFF. The CDR3 DNA reads as TGTGCCAGCAGTCTTCTCCCCGGGGAGCTGTTTTTT.